The rows below give T cell receptor beta chains drawn from one sample of a study of T cells of healthy individuals. TCRdb independently ran MiXCR on the 5' RACE reads; one entry per CDR3 protein. The table includes roughly 87,000 distinct CDR3 sequences, around 17% detected once. The receptors were gathered from a human donor in good health. Each CDR3 is given with its conserved first and last residue. The D gene is left open where the match is weak. Expanded clones get a size class; other rows say once, few or many, or leave the size out.

>-|TRBJ1-5|-|TRBV15
CATSTLNSNQPQHF
TGTGCCACCAGCACTCTTAATAGCAATCAGCCCCAGCATTTT
>TRBD2|TRBJ2-3|-|TRBV6-5
CASSYSLVSGGTDTQYF
TGTGCCAGCAGTTACTCGTTGGTTAGCGGGGGCACAGATACGCAGTATTTT
>-|TRBJ2-2|many|TRBV9
CASSRAAGELFF
TGTGCCAGCAGCCGAGCCGCCGGGGAGCTGTTTTTT
>-|TRBJ2-7|many|TRBV9
CASSVGGQPIYEQYF
TGTGCCAGCAGCGTAGGTGGACAGCCTATTTACGAGCAGTACTTC
>-|TRBJ2-3|many|TRBV20-1
CSALFGDTQYF
TGCAGTGCTTTGTTCGGGGATACGCAGTATTTT
>-|TRBJ2-1|-|TRBV5-1
CASSPGMLEQFF
TGCGCCAGCAGCCCGGGGATGCTGGAGCAGTTCTTC
>-|TRBJ2-3|few|TRBV5-1
CASSLASTDTQYF
TGCGCCAGCAGCTTGGCAAGCACAGATACGCAGTATTTT
>-|TRBJ1-1|-|TRBV7-8
CASSLGGGSATEAFF
TGTGCCAGCAGCTTAGGGGGGGGCTCGGCCACTGAAGCTTTCTTT
>TRBD2|TRBJ2-3|many|TRBV29-1
CSVEGAGGPTDTQYF
TGCAGCGTTGAGGGAGCGGGGGGTCCCACAGATACGCAGTATTTT
>-|TRBJ1-5|-|TRBV4-3
CASSQAGGQPQHF
TGCGCCAGCAGCCAAGCGGGTGGTCAGCCCCAGCATTTT
>TRBD1|TRBJ1-2|few|TRBV24-1
CATSDQTGGWGYTF
TGTGCCACCAGTGACCAGACAGGGGGCTGGGGCTACACCTTC
>-|TRBJ2-2|few|TRBV7-2
CASSLVDLSTGELFF
TGTGCCAGCAGCTTAGTAGATCTAAGCACCGGGGAGCTGTTTTTT
>-|TRBJ1-1|many|TRBV20-1
CSARIGDTEAFF
TGCAGTGCTAGAATTGGGGACACTGAAGCTTTCTTT
>-|TRBJ2-3|many|TRBV29-1
CSVEVRGTDTQYF
TGCAGCGTTGAAGTCCGGGGCACAGATACGCAGTATTTT
>-|TRBJ2-1|-|TRBV2
CASNPSASYNEQFF
TGTGCCAGCAACCCAAGCGCCTCCTACAATGAGCAGTTCTTC
>TRBD2|TRBJ2-5|few|TRBV28
CASSLVLLAGGQETQYF
TGTGCCAGCAGTTTAGTCTTACTAGCGGGAGGGCAAGAGACCCAGTACTTC
>TRBD2|TRBJ2-3|many|TRBV5-6
CASSLTSGGAGDTQYF
TGTGCCAGCAGCTTGACTAGCGGGGGGGCCGGAGATACGCAGTATTTT
>TRBD1|TRBJ1-2|many|TRBV29-1
CSVDERQGPGRGYTF
TGCAGCGTTGACGAACGACAGGGGCCAGGTCGTGGCTACACCTTC
>-|TRBJ2-5|-|TRBV4-3
CASSQDAGPQETQYF
TGCGCCAGCAGCCAAGACGCCGGCCCTCAAGAGACCCAGTACTTC
>-|TRBJ2-3|many|TRBV27
CASSFGPFDTQYF
TGTGCCAGCAGTTTTGGTCCCTTCGATACGCAGTATTTT
>-|TRBJ2-2|few|TRBV10-3
CAISRPGPNTGELFF
TGTGCCATCAGTAGACCGGGACCCAACACCGGGGAGCTGTTTTTT
>-|TRBJ1-5|-|TRBV15
CATSRDGSGRQPQHF
TGTGCCACCAGCAGAGATGGGTCAGGTCGACAGCCCCAGCATTTT
>TRBD2|TRBJ2-1|few|TRBV4-3
CASSLSGSSYNEQFF
TGCGCCAGCAGCCTTAGCGGGAGCTCCTACAATGAGCAGTTCTTC
>-|TRBJ2-3|many|TRBV7-9
CASSPPGQGTDTQYF
TGTGCCAGCAGCCCACCGGGACAAGGCACAGATACGCAGTATTTT
>-|TRBJ1-5|-|TRBV3-1
CASSQGVARDQPQHF
TGTGCCAGCAGCCAAGGGGTAGCCAGGGATCAGCCCCAGCATTTT
>TRBD2|TRBJ2-1|many|TRBV20-1
CSARDQRGAWEQFF
TGCAGTGCTAGAGATCAGCGGGGGGCCTGGGAGCAGTTCTTC
>-|TRBJ2-7|many|TRBV19
CASSPRRAGEQYF
TGTGCCAGTAGTCCCCGCAGGGCCGGGGAGCAGTACTTC
>-|TRBJ1-5|few|TRBV13
CASSLGRDREPQHF
TGTGCCAGCAGCTTAGGCCGGGACCGGGAGCCCCAGCATTTT
>-|TRBJ1-5|many|TRBV6-6
CASSYVSYSNQPQHF
TGTGCCAGCAGTTACGTGTCCTATAGCAATCAGCCCCAGCATTTT
>-|TRBJ2-3|many|TRBV4-2
CASSQDGLSTDTQYF
TGTGCCAGCAGCCAAGATGGTCTAAGCACAGATACGCAGTATTTT
>-|TRBJ2-1|many|TRBV12-3/TRBV12-4
CASSFLANEQFF
TGTGCCAGCAGTTTTCTGGCCAATGAGCAGTTCTTC
>TRBD1|TRBJ1-6|-|TRBV20-1
CSARATSGGVPLHF
TGCAGTGCTAGGGCGACCTCAGGGGGAGTTCCCCTCCACTTT
>-|TRBJ1-2|-|TRBV5-1
CASSPGGRNYGYTF
TGCGCCAGCAGCCCGGGGGGGCGGAACTATGGCTACACCTTC
>-|TRBJ2-3|many|TRBV3-1
CASSQGRLPRDTQYF
TGTGCCAGCAGCCAAGGTCGGCTCCCCCGGGATACGCAGTATTTT
>-|TRBJ1-2|-|TRBV7-2
CASSPLADRRLYGYTF
TGTGCCAGCAGCCCCCTTGCGGACAGAAGACTCTATGGCTACACCTTC
>TRBD1|TRBJ2-5|few|TRBV7-9
CASRSTITGGRHQETQYF
TGTGCCAGCAGATCAACGATCACAGGGGGCCGACACCAAGAGACCCAGTACTTC
>TRBD1|TRBJ1-1|many|TRBV20-1
CSANSGGTTEGDTEAFF
TGCAGTGCGAACTCAGGGGGGACCACCGAGGGCGACACTGAAGCTTTCTTT
>-|TRBJ1-5|-|TRBV4-1
CASSQGSGVPWGVEPQHF
TGCGCCAGCAGCCAAGGGAGCGGGGTCCCCTGGGGGGTAGAACCCCAGCATTTT
>-|TRBJ2-5|-|TRBV28
CASSPTWRETQYF
TGTGCCAGCAGCCCGACGTGGCGAGAGACCCAGTACTTC
>TRBD2|TRBJ2-3|-|TRBV7-2
CASSLALLAGFTDTQYF
TGTGCCAGCAGCTTAGCGCTCCTAGCGGGGTTCACAGATACGCAGTATTTT
>TRBD1|TRBJ2-2|few|TRBV2
CASSGTGVVTGELFF
TGTGCCAGCAGTGGGACAGGGGTGGTCACCGGGGAGCTGTTTTTT
>-|TRBJ1-5|few|TRBV28
CASSTDRNSNQPQHF
TGTGCCAGCAGTACGGACAGAAATAGCAATCAGCCCCAGCATTTT
>-|TRBJ2-4|-|TRBV20-1
CSYKRAGNIQYF
TGCAGTTATAAGCGGGCGGGAAACATTCAGTACTTC
>-|TRBJ2-7|-|TRBV27
CASSPVGSGTEREQYF
TGTGCCAGCAGTCCCGTGGGTAGCGGGACAGAAAGGGAGCAGTACTTC
>-|TRBJ1-1|few|TRBV9
CASSVNGGGTVNTEAFF
TGTGCCAGCAGCGTAAATGGTGGGGGAACGGTGAACACTGAAGCTTTCTTT
>-|TRBJ1-3|-|TRBV9
CASSPPPHGNTIYF
TGTGCCAGCAGCCCACCGCCGCATGGAAACACCATATATTTT
>-|TRBJ2-5|-|TRBV5-6
CASSPKTGGETQYF
TGTGCCAGCAGCCCCAAGACTGGAGGGGAGACCCAGTACTTC
>TRBD2|TRBJ2-3|few|TRBV28
CASRTQTGTSGADTQYF
TGTGCCAGCAGAACCCAAACCGGGACTAGCGGGGCAGATACGCAGTATTTT
>TRBD1|TRBJ2-2|many|TRBV7-9
CASSLTGSTGELFF
TGTGCCAGCAGCTTGACAGGGTCCACCGGGGAGCTGTTTTTT
>TRBD1|TRBJ1-5|-|TRBV20-1
CSARHRTGGQPQHF
TGCAGTGCTAGACACCGGACAGGGGGTCAGCCCCAGCATTTT
>-|TRBJ1-2|few|TRBV10-2
CASSEKVGVYGYTF
TGCGCCAGCAGTGAGAAGGTCGGAGTCTATGGCTACACCTTC
>-|TRBJ2-2|-|TRBV7-2
CASSPRGPHTGELFF
TGTGCCAGCAGCCCGCGGGGCCCACACACCGGGGAGCTGTTTTTT
>-|TRBJ1-1|many|TRBV20-1
CSASFAPNTEAFF
TGCAGTGCTAGTTTCGCGCCGAACACTGAAGCTTTCTTT
>TRBD2|TRBJ2-1|many|TRBV4-1
CASSQSLLAGGNEQFF
TGCGCCAGCAGCCAGTCCCTTTTAGCGGGAGGGAATGAGCAGTTCTTC
>-|TRBJ1-6|-|TRBV12-3/TRBV12-4
CASSRREVSSPLHF
TGTGCCAGCAGTCGACGGGAAGTTAGTTCACCCCTCCACTTT
>-|TRBJ2-7|few|TRBV15
CATSNHRSMRAYEQYF
TGTGCCACCAGCAACCACAGGAGCATGCGAGCCTACGAGCAGTACTTC
>-|TRBJ2-1|few|TRBV9
CASSVAAFPGNEQFF
TGTGCCAGCAGCGTAGCCGCCTTCCCGGGCAATGAGCAGTTCTTC
>-|TRBJ2-7|few|TRBV24-1
CATSDFRSGDRTYEQYF
TGTGCCACCAGTGATTTTCGCTCAGGTGACAGAACCTACGAGCAGTACTTC